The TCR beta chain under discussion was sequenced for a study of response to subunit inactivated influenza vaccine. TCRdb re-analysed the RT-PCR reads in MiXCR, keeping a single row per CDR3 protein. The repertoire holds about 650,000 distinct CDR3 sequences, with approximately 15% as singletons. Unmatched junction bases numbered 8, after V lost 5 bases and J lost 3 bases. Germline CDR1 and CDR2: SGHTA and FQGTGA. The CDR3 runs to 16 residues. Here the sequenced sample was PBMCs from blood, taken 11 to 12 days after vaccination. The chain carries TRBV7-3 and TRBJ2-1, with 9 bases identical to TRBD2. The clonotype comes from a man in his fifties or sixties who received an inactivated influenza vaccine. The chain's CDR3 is CASSPVAGVGYNEQFF. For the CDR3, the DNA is TGTGCCAGCAGCCCAGTAGCGGGAGTGGGCTACAATGAGCAGTTCTTC.